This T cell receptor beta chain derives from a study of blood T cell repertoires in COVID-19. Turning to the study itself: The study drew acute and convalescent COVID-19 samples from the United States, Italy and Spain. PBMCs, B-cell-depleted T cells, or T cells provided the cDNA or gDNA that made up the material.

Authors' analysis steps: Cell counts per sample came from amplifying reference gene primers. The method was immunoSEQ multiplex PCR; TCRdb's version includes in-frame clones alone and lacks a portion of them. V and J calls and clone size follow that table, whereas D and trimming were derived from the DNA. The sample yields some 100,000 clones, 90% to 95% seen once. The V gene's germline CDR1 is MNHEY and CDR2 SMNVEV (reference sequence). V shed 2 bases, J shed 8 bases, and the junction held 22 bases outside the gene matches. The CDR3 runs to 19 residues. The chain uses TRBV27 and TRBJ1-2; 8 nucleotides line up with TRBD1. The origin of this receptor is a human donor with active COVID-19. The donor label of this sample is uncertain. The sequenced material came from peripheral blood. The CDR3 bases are TGTGCCAGCAGTTTAACCGACAGGACAGGGAAGTGGGGCCACACCGGCTACACCTTC. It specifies CASSLTDRTGKWGHTGYTF.